This T cell receptor (beta chain) was documented in a study of early T cells in non-severe SARS-CoV-2 infection. CDR1 is SGHKS, CDR2 YYEKEE, per germline (reference sequence). The CDR3 is 15 residues long. J lost 4 bases, V lost 4 bases, and 5 bases had no gene match. TCRdb redid the calling of the 5' RACE reads with MiXCR, one entry per CDR3 protein. The data show tens of thousands of distinct CDR3 sequences, around 14% seen once. This clonotype has more than one count but fewer than ten. Sequenced input: whole blood. The gene calls are TRBV5-5 and TRBJ2-5; 12 bases are shared with TRBD1. The sequence was obtained from an adult who was a healthcare worker with PCR-confirmed SARS-CoV-2 infection or an uninfected control (not recorded which). The CDR3 bases are TGTGCCAGCAGCGCGGGGACAGGGGGCTCAGAGACCCAGTACTTC. Translated: CASSAGTGGSETQYF.